These 25 T cell receptor beta chains were sequenced from one sample in a study of radiotherapy plus CTLA-4 blockade in lung cancer. The data were produced by immunoSEQ multiplex PCR, yet TCRdb's version contains in-frame clones alone and is incomplete. The table records approximately 70,000 clones, roughly three quarters of them present only once. The specimen comprised peripheral blood, sampled from a patient treated with radiotherapy plus ipilimumab. These receptors all stem from a human donor with non-small cell lung cancer whose response to radiotherapy plus ipilimumab could not be evaluated. Some clones in this sample may be carry-over from other donors' samples.

The chain has TRBV6-6 and TRBJ1-5; a weak D match, TRBD1 (6 bases). V lost 4 bases and J lost 7, with 20 bases in between. The CDR3 spans 16 residues. Per the germline V gene, CDR1 is MNHNY and CDR2 is SVGAGI (reference sequence). The CDR3 spells CASSFSLSGDRQPQHF. In DNA form, the CDR3 reads TGTGCCAGCAGTTTTTCCCTGTCAGGGGATCGACAGCCCCAGCATTTT.

The V call is TRBV6-5, the J call TRBJ2-5; no clear D. V was cut by 6 bases and J by 4 bases, with 15 bases left in between. Germline lookup yields CDR1 MNHEY and CDR2 SVGAGI. The CDR3 runs 14 residues. CDR3 sequence reads: CASRRTGDRETQYF. The CDR3 nucleotides read TGTGCCAGCAGGAGAACTGGAGATCGAGAGACCCAGTACTTC.

The gene calls are TRBV14 and TRBJ2-7, with 7 bases identical to TRBD2. This CDR3 comprises 14 residues. The germline V gene has CDR1 SGHDN and CDR2 FVKESK. V was clipped by 1 base and J by 9 bases; unmatched bases: 9. The CDR3 DNA sequence: TGTGCCAGCAGCCAAGCGGGGAGACTAGCCGGGCAGTACTTC. This codes for CASSQAGRLAGQYF.

V usage is TRBV2 and J usage is TRBJ2-7, with D tentatively TRBD2 (5 bases). CDR1 and CDR2 (germline): SNHLY, FYNNEI. The CDR3 totals 13 residues. V was pared by 6 bases and J by 2 bases, with 11 bases between. CDR3 residues: CASSSTNTYEQYF. CDR3 in DNA: TGTGCCAGCAGCTCGACTAACACCTACGAGCAGTACTTC.

This clone has more than one count but fewer than ten. This CDR3 is CSVEEWPNTEAFF. DNA for the CDR3: TGCAGCGTTGAAGAGTGGCCGAACACTGAAGCTTTCTTT. The chain has TRBV29-1 and TRBJ1-1; D is undetermined. V dropped 0 bases and J dropped 1 base, with 6 bases sitting between them. Germline V CDR1 and CDR2: SQVTM, ANQGSEA. The CDR3 is 13 amino acids. Full variable domain (rest looked up from reference TRBV29-1 and TRBJ1-1): SAVISQKPSRDICQRGTSLTIQCQVDSQVTMMFWYRQQPGQSLTLIATANQGSEATYESGFVIDKFPISRPNLTFSTLTVSNMSPEDSSIYLCSVEEWPNTEAFFGQGTRLTVV.

The chain couples TRBV11-2 to TRBJ1-4, with a possible D match to TRBD1 (6 bases). The CDR3 loop spans 13 amino acids. Germline V gene data show CDR1 as SGHAT and CDR2 as FQNNGV. V lost 6 bases, J lost 3 bases, and 8 bases lay in between. CDR3 protein: CASRQGPNEKLFF. The CDR3 DNA follows: TGTGCCAGCAGACAGGGACCTAATGAAAAACTGTTTTTT.

This clone was found once. This chain links TRBV2 with TRBJ2-7; 11 nucleotides agree with TRBD1. CDR1 and CDR2 from the germline V gene are SNHLY and FYNNEI. V shed 4 bases and J 6 bases; nucleotides not matched to a gene: 2. The CDR3 has 13 residues. CDR3 in DNA: TGTGCCAGCAGTGGGGGGACAGGGGGCGAGCAGTACTTC. Protein: CASSGGTGGEQYF.

This clone has more than one count but fewer than ten. The chain employs TRBV27 and TRBJ2-7, with 8 bases identical to TRBD2. J was trimmed by 5 bases and V by 5 bases; bases with no gene match: 11. CDR1 MNHEY and CDR2 SMNVEV come from the germline V gene (reference sequence). The CDR3 loop spans 15 amino acids. CDR3 coding DNA: TGTGCCAGCAGTCGGGGGGGGCGGGGGGTTGACGAGCAGTACTTC. It encodes CASSRGGRGVDEQYF.

The gene calls are TRBV11-1 and TRBJ1-2; D remains ambiguous. Trimming took off 3 bases at V and 8 bases at J, with 16 bases between the two ends. Germline lookup yields CDR1 SGHAT and CDR2 FQDESV (reference sequence). This CDR3 is built from 14 residues. This CDR3 reads CASSFGPQREGYTF. CDR3 DNA sequence: TGTGCCAGCAGCTTCGGACCGCAGCGGGAAGGCTACACCTTC.

The chain recombines TRBV19 with TRBJ2-5; 10 bases match TRBD1. This CDR3 has 15 amino acids. Germline V gives CDR1 LNHDA, CDR2 SQIVND (reference sequence). The V segment lost 3 bases and the J segment 5 bases; nucleotides outside the gene matches: 6. CDR3 in DNA: TGTGCCAGTAGTATGGACAGGGGGGGATGGGAGACCCAGTACTTC. It yields the protein CASSMDRGGWETQYF. The full variable domain, in which reference TRBV19 and TRBJ2-5 provide the parts outside the CDR3, is DGGITQSPKYLFRKEGQNVTLSCEQNLNHDAMYWYRQDPGQGLRLIYYSQIVNDFQKGDIAEGYSVSREKKESFPLTVTSAQKNPTAFYLCASSMDRGGWETQYFGPGTRLLVL.

V is TRBV4-2 and J is TRBJ2-3; 9 bases match TRBD2. V gave up 3 bases and J gave up 4 bases; unmatched junction bases: 14. Germline V gives CDR1 LGHNA, CDR2 YNFKEQ. This CDR3 has 18 amino acids. CDR3 sequence: CASSQGEKRGASSDTQYF. Written as DNA, the CDR3 is TGTGCCAGCAGCCAGGGGGAAAAGCGGGGGGCCTCGTCAGATACGCAGTATTTT.

CDR3 nucleotide sequence: TGCGCCAGCAGCTTGAGGGCAGGGAACTACGAGCAGTACTTC. Translated, it gives CASSLRAGNYEQYF. The chain links TRBV5-1 to TRBJ2-7, with a weak D call TRBD1 (5 bases). Germline V gives CDR1 SGHRS, CDR2 YFSETQ. This CDR3 is built from 14 residues. Trimming removed 1 base from V and 3 bases from J, with 11 bases in between.

The chain recombines TRBV6-5 with TRBJ2-7; possibly TRBD1 for D (5 bases). The CDR3 totals 14 residues. Germline V CDR1 and CDR2: MNHEY, SVGAGI. Trimming removed 2 bases from V and 4 bases from J, with 12 bases in between. The CDR3 loop is CASSYGQGFYEQYF. The CDR3 nucleotides read TGTGCCAGCAGTTACGGGCAGGGTTTTTACGAGCAGTACTTC.

This clone turned up a few times. This chain joins TRBV13 and TRBJ2-2; D is uncertain. V lost 1 base to trimming and J lost 6 bases, with 3 bases between them. Per germline, CDR1 PRHDT and CDR2 FYEKMQ (reference sequence). The length of the CDR3 is 12 residues. The DNA of the CDR3 is TGTGCCAGCAGCTTAGCCGCCGGGGAGCTGTTTTTT. Encoded protein: CASSLAAGELFF. The variable domain in full, completed from reference TRBV13 and TRBJ2-2, reads AAGVIQSPRHLIKEKRETATLKCYPIPRHDTVYWYQQGPGQDPQFLISFYEKMQSDKGSIPDRFSAQQFSDYHSELNMSSLELGDSALYFCASSLAAGELFFGEGSRLTVL.

The rearrangement joins TRBV27 to TRBJ2-7; 9 positions match TRBD1. The trim removed 5 bases at V and 2 bases at J, leaving 7 bases unmatched. In germline, CDR1 is MNHEY, CDR2 SMNVEV (reference sequence). The CDR3 spans 15 residues. CDR3 in amino acids: CASSPGTGRTYEQYF. DNA of the CDR3: TGTGCCAGCAGTCCCGGGACAGGGAGGACCTACGAGCAGTACTTC.

The chain joins TRBV4-3 to TRBJ1-4, with 9 nucleotides matching TRBD1. V gave up 0 bases and J gave up 8 bases; unmatched junction bases: 4. In germline, CDR1 is LGHNA, CDR2 YSLEER. The CDR3 is 15 residues long. CDR3 in DNA: TGCGCCAGCAGCCAAGAGGGGACAGGGAACGAAAAACTGTTTTTT. Its protein product is CASSQEGTGNEKLFF.

This clone is a singleton in its sample. V is TRBV28 and J is TRBJ1-1, with 9 nucleotides matching TRBD1. The V gene's germline CDR1 is MDHEN and CDR2 SYDVKM. This CDR3 is built from 14 residues. The junction had 5 bases not matched to a gene; V was cut back by 4 bases and J by 5 bases. CDR3 sequence reads: CASSSTGGRTEAFF. The CDR3 DNA follows: TGTGCCAGCAGTTCCACAGGGGGCCGAACTGAAGCTTTCTTT.

V usage is TRBV28 and J usage is TRBJ1-2; 8 nucleotides line up with TRBD1. The CDR3 covers 17 residues. Trimming at V came to 8 bases and at J to 4 bases, leaving 18 bases not matched to a gene. Germline CDR1 and CDR2: MDHEN and SYDVKM. The CDR3 region is CASQLAAGQGAGYGYTF. CDR3 bases: TGTGCCAGCCAACTTGCCGCCGGGCAGGGGGCGGGCTATGGCTACACCTTC.

This sequence joins TRBV7-2 and TRBJ2-6, with D possibly being TRBD1 (5 bases). CDR1 and CDR2 from the germline V gene are SGHTA and FQGNSA. This CDR3 has 14 residues. Trimming shortened V by 4 bases and J by 9 bases, and 13 bases separated the two germline ends. DNA for the CDR3: TGTGCCAGCAGCTACCCAGGACACCTCAACGTCCTGACTTTC. Translating it yields CASSYPGHLNVLTF.

CDR3 sequence (DNA): TGTGCCAGCAGTTACTCCCGGGGGGAGCGTAATGAAAAACTGTTTTTT. As protein: CASSYSRGERNEKLFF. V gene TRBV6-5 combines with J gene TRBJ1-4; possibly TRBD1 for D (5 bases). Germline V CDR1 and CDR2: MNHEY, SVGAGI. The CDR3 is 16 residues long. V was clipped by 0 bases and J by 4 bases, with 12 bases between them.

The chain recombines TRBV5-1 with TRBJ2-7; 7 bases are a match to TRBD1. Germline V gene sequence: CDR1 SGHRS, CDR2 YFSETQ. With V trimmed by 0 bases and J by 11 bases, 8 bases remained unmatched. The CDR3 is made up of 13 amino acids. In DNA form, the CDR3 reads TGCGCCAGCAGCTTGGGCGAGGGACAGATAAAGTACTTC. Amino acid sequence: CASSLGEGQIKYF. Combining the CDR3 with reference TRBV5-1 and TRBJ2-7 gives the whole variable domain KAGVTQTPRYLIKTRGQQVTLSCSPISGHRSVSWYQQTPGQGLQFLFEYFSETQRNKGNFPGRFSGRQFSNSRSEMNVSTLELGDSALYLCASSLGEGQIKYFGPGTRLTVT.

The chain links TRBV28 to TRBJ1-2; 10 bases are shared with TRBD1. V shed 8 bases and J 4 bases; nucleotides not matched to a gene: 7. The germline gives CDR1 MDHEN, CDR2 SYDVKM. This CDR3 has 14 residues. The CDR3 sequence: CASLGQGVIYGYTF. For the CDR3, the DNA is TGTGCCAGCCTCGGACAGGGGGTAATCTATGGCTACACCTTC.

The chain carries TRBV7-2 and TRBJ2-3; 13 positions agree with TRBD2. Germline V lookup: CDR1 SGHTA, CDR2 FQGNSA. J lost 2 bases, V lost 5 bases, and 10 bases had no gene match. The CDR3 sequence is 18 residues long. The CDR3: CASSVGTSGALYTDTQYF. The CDR3 DNA reads as TGTGCCAGCAGCGTCGGGACTAGCGGGGCCCTCTACACAGATACGCAGTATTTT. Drawing the rest from reference TRBV7-2 and TRBJ2-3, the complete variable domain is GAGVSQSPSNKVTEKGKDVELRCDPISGHTALYWYRQSLGQGLEFLIYFQGNSAPDKSGLPSDRFSAERTGGSVSTLTIQRTQQEDSAVYLCASSVGTSGALYTDTQYFGPGTRLTVL.

The chain employs TRBV7-6 and TRBJ1-6; tentatively, D is TRBD1 (6 bases). Germline-derived CDR1 and CDR2 are SGHVS and FNYEAQ. The CDR3 spans 15 residues. Trimming removed 2 bases from V and 10 bases from J, with 15 bases in between. CDR3 residues: CASSLRGTTLSPLHF. Written as DNA, the CDR3 is TGTGCCAGCAGCTTAAGGGGGACGACCCTGTCACCCCTCCACTTT.

The genes are TRBV6-5 and TRBJ2-1, with D possibly being TRBD2 (6 bases). Germline CDR1 reads MNHEY; CDR2 reads SVGAGI. Deletions cut 5 bases from V and 9 bases from J, with 8 bases between. CDR3 length: 11 amino acids. In DNA, the CDR3 is TGTGCCAGCAGTACCGGGGGTGAGCAGTTCTTC. This sequence encodes CASSTGGEQFF.